These 11 T cell receptor beta chains were all obtained from the same sample, sequenced in a study of post-analysis software for immune sequencing data (dated by TCRdb to the mid-2010s). The research as a whole found: Four or five TRBV segments, including TRBV5-6, TRBV5-1 and TRBV20-1, were significantly more frequent in patients than controls.

Library generation was performed with PCR. Sequenced using an Illumina HiSeq 2500. To reduce PCR and sequencing biases, unique molecular identifiers were built into the TCR beta cDNA libraries. TCRdb applied fastp at Q25 and MiXCR to the public reads, then kept only in-frame beta chains. Every entry covers one CDR3 protein and lists the most common genes and DNA from its rows. In this sample the table shows about 540,000 distinct CDR3 sequences, around 34% of which occur a single time. The ten largest clones represent around 5.9% of the sample. No antigen is known for these receptors. The sequenced sample consisted of blood. The receptor source for this set is a girl under 18 with multiple sclerosis.

Written as DNA, the CDR3 is TGCGCCAGCAGCTCGCCAGGGGGCGTCGACGAGCAGTACTTC. Protein: CASSSPGGVDEQYF. The rearrangement uses TRBV5-1 and TRBJ2-5, with TRBD1 matching over 8 bases. The DNA end is a closer match to TRBJ2-7, so the J assignment may be wrong. In germline, CDR1 is SGHRS, CDR2 YFSETQ. The CDR3 spans 14 residues.

This chain uses TRBV6-5 with TRBJ2-7; TRBD1 or TRBD2 may be the D gene (5 bases each). The V gene's germline CDR1 is MNHEY and CDR2 SVGAGI. V lost 7 bases, J lost 7 bases, and 11 bases lay in between. The CDR3 is made up of 11 amino acids. This chain's CDR3 is CASTRDGEQYF. The CDR3 coding sequence is TGTGCCAGCACCCGGGACGGGGAGCAGTACTTC.

This clonotype was seen many times. The chain has TRBV11-2 and TRBJ2-7, with D possibly matching TRBD1 (6 bases). The CDR3 is made up of 15 amino acids. Germline V gene sequence: CDR1 SGHAT, CDR2 FQNNGV. Trimming removed 2 bases from V and 7 bases from J, with 18 bases in between. CDR3 loop: CASSLSQGYREEQYF. The DNA for the CDR3 is TGTGCCAGCAGCTTATCACAGGGTTACCGTGAAGAGCAGTACTTC.

The V and J genes are TRBV7-8 and TRBJ2-3; D perhaps matches TRBD2 (5 bases). The CDR3 runs 15 residues. CDR1 and CDR2 from the germline V gene are SGHVS and FQNEAQ. Trimming removed 3 bases from V and 4 bases from J, with 14 bases in between. This chain's CDR3 is CASSFDGEWADTQYF. CDR3 DNA sequence: TGTGCCAGCAGCTTTGACGGGGAGTGGGCAGATACGCAGTATTTT. Full variable domain (rest looked up from reference TRBV7-8 and TRBJ2-3): GAGVSQSPRYKVAKRGQDVALRCDPISGHVSLFWYQQALGQGPEFLTYFQNEAQLDKSGLPSDRFFAERPEGSVSTLKIQRTQQEDSAVYLCASSFDGEWADTQYFGPGTRLTVL.

The rearrangement joins TRBV7-9 to TRBJ2-1; D unclear. The CDR3 runs 13 residues. Trimming removed 5 bases from V and 8 bases from J, with 13 bases in between. Germline V CDR1 and CDR2: SEHNR, FQNEAQ (reference sequence). The CDR3 loop is CASSARVTDEQFF. CDR3 bases: TGTGCCAGCAGCGCTAGGGTGACCGATGAGCAGTTCTTC. The whole variable domain, remainder taken from reference TRBV7-9 and TRBJ2-1, is DTGVSQNPRHKITKRGQNVTFRCDPISEHNRLYWYRQTLGQGPEFLTYFQNEAQLEKSRLLSDRFSAERPKGSFSTLEIQRTEQGDSAMYLCASSARVTDEQFFGPGTRLTVL.

This clonotype occurred a few times. V usage is TRBV29-1 and J usage is TRBJ2-7; TRBD2 is a possible D gene (5 bases). The V end was cut by 4 bases, the J end by 3 bases, with 10 bases between. Germline V gene data show CDR1 as SQVTM and CDR2 as ANQGSEA. The CDR3 totals 12 residues. CDR3 loop: CSVGPGSYEQYF. The CDR3 bases are TGCAGCGTTGGTCCGGGGAGCTACGAGCAGTACTTC.

Only a few counts were recorded for this clonotype. The genes are TRBV7-2 and TRBJ2-3, with D hard to call. V was pared by 4 bases and J by 3 bases, with 5 bases between. Germline V gene lookup returns CDR1 SGHTA and CDR2 FQGNSA. The CDR3 sequence is 12 residues long. The CDR3, as DNA: TGTGCCAGCAGCTACACAACAGATACGCAGTATTTT. Its protein product is CASSYTTDTQYF. The whole variable domain, remainder taken from reference TRBV7-2 and TRBJ2-3, is GAGVSQSPSNKVTEKGKDVELRCDPISGHTALYWYRQSLGQGLEFLIYFQGNSAPDKSGLPSDRFSAERTGGSVSTLTIQRTQQEDSAVYLCASSYTTDTQYFGPGTRLTVL.

In DNA form, the CDR3 reads TGCAGTGCTAGTCAGGTAGGGGGCACTGAAGCTTTCTTT. Translated: CSASQVGGTEAFF. The rearrangement joins TRBV20-1 to TRBJ1-1, with D perhaps TRBD1 (6 bases). The germline V gene encodes CDR1 DFQATT and CDR2 SNEGSKA (reference sequence). V was cut by 3 bases and J by 4 bases, with 12 bases left in between. The CDR3 is 13 residues long.

This clonotype showed up just a few times. V is TRBV11-2 and J is TRBJ2-5; the D call may be TRBD1 or TRBD2 (5 bases each). The germline V gene encodes CDR1 SGHAT and CDR2 FQNNGV. The CDR3 length is 17 residues. Trimming took 1 base from V and 0 from J, leaving 15 bases between them. CDR3 residues: CASSLVGTGMYQETQYF. Written as DNA, the CDR3 is TGTGCCAGCAGCTTAGTGGGGACCGGAATGTACCAAGAGACCCAGTACTTC.

In its sample, this clonotype was seen a few times. The chain joins TRBV3-1 to TRBJ1-2; no definite D call. The CDR3 sequence is 13 residues long. In germline, CDR1 is LGHDT, CDR2 YNNKEL (reference sequence). V lost 5 bases and J lost 4, with 11 bases in between. The DNA for the CDR3 is TGTGCCAGCAGCGGCAGATATACCTATGGCTACACCTTC. It translates to CASSGRYTYGYTF.

This chain joins TRBV7-9 and TRBJ1-5; a weak D match, TRBD1 (6 bases). Germline CDR1 SEHNR, CDR2 FQNEAQ (reference sequence). Trimming removed 1 base at V and 0 bases at J, with 10 bases between. This CDR3 comprises 16 residues. The CDR3 DNA sequence: TGTGCCAGCAGCTTAGGGACAGCGAATAGCAATCAGCCCCAGCATTTT. Protein product: CASSLGTANSNQPQHF.